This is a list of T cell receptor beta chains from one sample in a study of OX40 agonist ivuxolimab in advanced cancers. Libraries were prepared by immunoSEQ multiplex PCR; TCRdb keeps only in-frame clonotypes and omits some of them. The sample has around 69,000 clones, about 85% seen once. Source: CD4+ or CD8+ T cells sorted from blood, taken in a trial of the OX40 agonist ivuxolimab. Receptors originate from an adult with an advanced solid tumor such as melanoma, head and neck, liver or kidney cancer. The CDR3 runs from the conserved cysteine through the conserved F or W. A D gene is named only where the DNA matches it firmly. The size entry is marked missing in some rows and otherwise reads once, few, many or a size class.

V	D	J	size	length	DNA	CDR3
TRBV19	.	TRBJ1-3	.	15	TGTGCCAGTAATTCCGGGACAAACTCTGGAAACACCATATATTTT	CASNSGTNSGNTIYF
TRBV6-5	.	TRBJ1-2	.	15	TGTGCCAGCAGTTCCGTATCGACGGAGCACTATGGCTACACCTTC	CASSSVSTEHYGYTF
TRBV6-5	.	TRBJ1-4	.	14	TGTGCCAGCAGCAACGGACAATTGGGTGAAAAACTGTTTTTT	CASSNGQLGEKLFF
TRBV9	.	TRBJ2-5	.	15	TGTGCCAGCAGCTCTTCAGGAGGCAACGGAAAGACCCAGTACTTC	CASSSSGGNGKTQYF
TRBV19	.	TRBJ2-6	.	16	TGTGCCAGTACCCGGGACACCGGCTCTGGGGCCAACGTCCTGACTTTC	CASTRDTGSGANVLTF
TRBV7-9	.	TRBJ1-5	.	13	TGTGCCAGCGCAAATGGGGGCAATCAGCCCCAGCATTTT	CASANGGNQPQHF
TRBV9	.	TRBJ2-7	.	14	TGTGCCAGCAGCGTAGGTCCAGCCACCTACGAGCAGTACTTC	CASSVGPATYEQYF
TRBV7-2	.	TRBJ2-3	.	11	TGTGCCAGCAGCTATAGTGATACGCAGTATTTT	CASSYSDTQYF
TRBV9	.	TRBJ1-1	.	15	TGTGCCAGCAGCGTAGGCGGAATCAGGGGCACTGAAGCTTTCTTT	CASSVGGIRGTEAFF
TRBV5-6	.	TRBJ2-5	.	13	TGTGCCAGCAGCTTGAGGAATGGGGAGACCCAGTACTTC	CASSLRNGETQYF
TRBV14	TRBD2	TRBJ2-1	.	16	TGTGCCAGCAGCAAAAGGGACTACAGCTCCTACAATGAGCAGTTCTTC	CASSKRDYSSYNEQFF
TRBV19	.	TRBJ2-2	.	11	TGTGCCAGTAGTCGGGTCGGGGAGCTGTTTTTT	CASSRVGELFF
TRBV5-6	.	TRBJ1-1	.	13	TGTGCCAGCACCTTGCAACAGTACACTGAAGCTTTCTTT	CASTLQQYTEAFF
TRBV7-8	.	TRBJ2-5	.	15	TGTGCCAGCAGCTTTCCCGAGAGGCCGAGAGAGACCCAGTACTTC	CASSFPERPRETQYF
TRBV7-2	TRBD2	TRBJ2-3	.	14	TGTGCCAGCTTTCTAGCGGGGGTTGAAGATACGCAGTATTTT	CASFLAGVEDTQYF
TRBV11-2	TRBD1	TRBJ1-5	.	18	TGTGCCAGCAGCTTAGATGGGACAGGGCCCTATAGCAATCAGCCCCAGCATTTT	CASSLDGTGPYSNQPQHF
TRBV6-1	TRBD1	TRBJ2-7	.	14	TGTGCCAGCTCCCGGGACAGGAACTCCTACGAGCAGTACTTC	CASSRDRNSYEQYF
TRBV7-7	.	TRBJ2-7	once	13	TGTGCTAGCAGCCGGGGACCGTCCTACGAGCAGTACTTC	CASSRGPSYEQYF
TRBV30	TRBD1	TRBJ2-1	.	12	TGTGCCTTGGACAGGACCTACAATGAGCAGTTCTTC	CALDRTYNEQFF
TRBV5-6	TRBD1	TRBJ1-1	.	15	TGTGCCAGCAGCACCCCGACAGGGGTGGGGACTGAAGCTTTCTTT	CASSTPTGVGTEAFF